Presented here are 11 T cell receptor beta chains from one specimen sequenced in a study of tumour-infiltrating T cells in Burkitt lymphoma. Clones were read by immunoSEQ multiplex PCR, and TCRdb kept only the in-frame ones, dropping some. The sample holds about 7,000 clones, over 75% seen once. The sequenced material came from tumor tissue. Receptors originate from a human donor with Burkitt lymphoma.

The J gene is TRBJ1-2, the V gene TRBV14; 11 nucleotides match TRBD1. The junction had 4 bases not matched to a gene; V was cut back by 5 bases and J by 2 bases. Germline values: CDR1 SGHDN, CDR2 FVKESK. This CDR3 is 15 amino acids long. CDR3 amino acids: CASSSGQGANYGYTF. The CDR3 DNA follows: TGTGCCAGCAGCTCAGGACAGGGGGCGAACTATGGCTACACCTTC.

The V gene is TRBV9, the J gene TRBJ2-2; D unclear. Germline lookup yields CDR1 SGDLS and CDR2 YYNGEE. This CDR3 contains 13 residues. V gave up 0 bases and J gave up 4 bases, with 4 bases separating them. The CDR3 DNA reads TGTGCCAGCAGCGTAGGGGGCACCGGGGAGCTGTTTTTT. It translates to CASSVGGTGELFF.

The sample holds one count of this clone. The rearrangement links TRBV6-6 to TRBJ1-4; D ambiguous. Germline CDR1 reads MNHNY; CDR2 reads SVGAGI (reference sequence). The V gene lost 6 bases and the J gene lost 7 bases, with 12 bases spanning the gap. The CDR3 contains 13 residues. In nucleotides, the CDR3 is TGTGCCAGCAGGCCGTACCTTGGTGAAAAACTGTTTTTT. Encoded protein: CASRPYLGEKLFF.

This sequence joins TRBV7-9 and TRBJ2-7, with TRBD1 as a possible D gene (5 bases). The CDR3 consists of 14 residues. V lost 5 bases to trimming and J lost 0 bases, with 11 bases between them. Germline-derived CDR1 and CDR2 are SEHNR and FQNEAQ (reference sequence). The CDR3 sequence is CASSVTVSSYEQYF. The CDR3 region has the DNA TGTGCCAGCAGCGTGACAGTTAGCTCCTACGAGCAGTACTTC.

The sample holds one count of this clone. J is TRBJ2-5 and V is TRBV7-2; D not certain. The CDR3 length is 14 residues. The V end lost 0 bases, the J end lost 5 bases, and 10 bases lay between the germline ends. Germline assignment: CDR1 SGHTA and CDR2 FQGNSA. The CDR3 reads CASSLARGSETQYF. The CDR3 bases are TGTGCCAGCAGCTTAGCGCGCGGATCGGAGACCCAGTACTTC.

This clone was counted only a few times. The V and J genes are TRBV6-1 and TRBJ1-1; D possibly corresponds to TRBD1 (5 bases). There are 14 residues in the CDR3. From germline, CDR1 is MNHNS and CDR2 SASEGT. V shed 3 bases and J shed 11 bases, with 19 bases lying between them. CDR3 region: CASSDRRDAFSAFF. The CDR3 coding sequence is TGTGCCAGCAGTGACCGCCGGGACGCCTTTTCGGCTTTCTTT.

The rearrangement links TRBV6-4 to TRBJ2-2, with D uncertain. V lost 5 bases and J lost 0, with 10 bases in between. The germline V gene encodes CDR1 MRHNA and CDR2 SNTAGT. The CDR3 sequence is 15 residues long. CDR3 sequence: CASSKTPANTGELFF. The CDR3 bases are TGTGCCAGCAGTAAAACACCCGCGAACACCGGGGAGCTGTTTTTT.

J is TRBJ1-2 and V is TRBV10-3, with D possibly TRBD1 on 5 matching bases. Germline V gene lookup returns CDR1 ENHRY and CDR2 SYGVKD. V lost 3 bases and J lost 3, with 23 bases in between. The CDR3 length is 18 residues. In DNA, the CDR3 is TGTGCCATCAGTGAAAGGCCTACCAGGGAGGTGGGGGACTATGGCTACACCTTC. Translated, it gives CAISERPTREVGDYGYTF.

The chain has TRBV10-3 and TRBJ1-2; D might be TRBD1 (5 bases). Trimming stripped 6 bases from V and 7 bases from J, with 21 bases between. CDR1 is ENHRY and CDR2 is SYGVKD in the germline V gene. CDR3 length: 15 residues. CDR3: CAIRPGTSSGGGYTF. The CDR3 region has the DNA TGTGCCATCAGACCCGGGACGTCCTCTGGAGGTGGCTACACCTTC.

V gene TRBV18 combines with J gene TRBJ2-2; D gene ambiguous. The CDR3 sequence is 14 residues long. The germline V gene has CDR1 KGHSH and CDR2 LQKENI. The V gene lost 1 base and the J gene lost 6 bases, with 9 bases spanning the gap. CDR3 nucleotides: TGTGCCAGCTCACCACGTAGGTCCGCCGGGGAGCTGTTTTTT. Translated: CASSPRRSAGELFF. Full variable domain (rest looked up from reference TRBV18 and TRBJ2-2): NAGVMQNPRHLVRRRGQEARLRCSPMKGHSHVYWYRQLPEEGLKFMVYLQKENIIDESGMPKERFSAEFPKEGPSILRIQQVVRGDSAAYFCASSPRRSAGELFFGEGSRLTVL.

The chain carries TRBV6-1 and TRBJ1-1; D possibly corresponds to TRBD1 (6 bases). The CDR3 spans 14 residues. V was trimmed by 0 bases and J by 1 base, leaving 6 bases between them. Per the germline V gene, CDR1 is MNHNS and CDR2 is SASEGT. Here the CDR3 DNA reads TGTGCCAGCAGTGAAGCGGGACAGAACACTGAAGCTTTCTTT. It encodes CASSEAGQNTEAFF.